This passage covers 4 T cell receptor beta chains from one sample sequenced in a study of T cell repertoires in cytomegalovirus infection. TCRdb re-called the reads with MiXCR, one entry per CDR3 protein. In the table there are about 740,000 distinct CDR3 sequences, about 33% of which are singletons. These receptors' antigens are unknown. The sample here was cultured PBMCs, taken from culture after CMV antigen stimulation. The receptors shown here come from a human donor in good health (CMV status not recorded). Some clones in this sample may be carry-over from other donors' samples.

The chain has TRBV27 and TRBJ2-3; D unclear. Germline V gene lookup returns CDR1 MNHEY and CDR2 SMNVEV (reference sequence). This CDR3 has 14 residues. V was trimmed by 6 bases and J by 0 bases, leaving 10 bases between them. In DNA form, the CDR3 reads TGTGCCAGCAGAATAGGCGGAAGCACAGATACGCAGTATTTT. Its protein is CASRIGGSTDTQYF.

This clonotype was counted once. The J gene is TRBJ1-2, the V gene TRBV7-9; a possible D gene is TRBD1 (6 bases). The germline gives CDR1 SEHNR, CDR2 FQNEAQ (reference sequence). CDR3 length: 14 amino acids. V lost 2 bases and J lost 6, with 13 bases in between. CDR3 DNA: TGTGCCAGCAGCTTACAAGGGGGAATAGATGGCTACACCTTC. It is translated as CASSLQGGIDGYTF. Variable domain in full (rest from reference TRBV7-9 and TRBJ1-2): DTGVSQNPRHKITKRGQNVTFRCDPISEHNRLYWYRQTLGQGPEFLTYFQNEAQLEKSRLLSDRFSAERPKGSFSTLEIQRTEQGDSAMYLCASSLQGGIDGYTFGSGTRLTVV.

The V and J genes are TRBV2 and TRBJ2-1; 7 bases align to TRBD1. Trimming cost V 4 bases and J 8 bases; bases outside gene matches: 8. Germline lookup yields CDR1 SNHLY and CDR2 FYNNEI. This CDR3 is built from 14 residues. The CDR3 DNA sequence: TGTGCCAGCAGTGCGCGGACAGGTCCCGATGAGCAGTTCTTC. Translation: CASSARTGPDEQFF.

J is TRBJ1-1 and V is TRBV27, with D possibly TRBD1 on 6 matching bases. The germline V and J ends were trimmed by 8 bases and 11 bases, with 15 bases remaining between them. From germline, CDR1 is MNHEY and CDR2 SMNVEV (reference sequence). There are 11 residues in the CDR3. The CDR3: CASYFRGLAFF. The CDR3 bases are TGTGCCAGCTACTTCAGGGGATTGGCTTTCTTT.